The T cell receptor beta chain under discussion was sequenced for a study of tumour-infiltrating T cells in Burkitt lymphoma. The method was immunoSEQ multiplex PCR; TCRdb's version includes in-frame clones alone and lacks a portion of them. The profile shows roughly 2,100 clones, around 72% of them singletons. What was sequenced was tumor tissue. The sequence was obtained from a human donor with diffuse large B-cell lymphoma.

For the CDR3, the DNA is TGTGCCAGCAGTGAAACCGGGACTACCATCATTTTTAAGCTGTTTTTT. It translates to CASSETGTTIIFKLFF. The chain links TRBV2 to TRBJ2-2; 7 bases line up with TRBD2. V lost 2 bases to trimming and J lost 12 bases; unmatched junction nucleotides: 15. This CDR3 has 16 residues. Germline V gives CDR1 SNHLY, CDR2 FYNNEI.